This record looks at one TCR beta chain sequence and its context. Germline CDR1 and CDR2: LGHDT and YNNKEL (reference sequence). Trimming removed 4 bases at V and 0 bases at J, with 9 bases between. The CDR3 covers 14 residues. This entry is derived from a study of blood T cell repertoires in COVID-19. Background on the study: The samples span acute and convalescent COVID-19 from the United States, Italy and Spain.

Generated by immunoSEQ multiplex PCR, the TCRdb table keeps only in-frame clones and is missing some. The data hold approximately 250,000 clones, with around nine tenths observed a single time. The chain recombines TRBV3-1 (or the pseudogene TRBV3-2) with TRBJ1-1; D perhaps matches TRBD1 (6 bases). The sample comprised peripheral blood. The source of this sequence is a woman in her 70s with COVID-19, enrolled during active disease. DNA of the CDR3: TGTGCCAGCAGCCTACAGGGAATGAACACTGAAGCTTTCTTT. Amino acids: CASSLQGMNTEAFF.